This T cell receptor (beta chain) was recorded in a study of identical twins. Study-wide results and limits: Carriage of fewer insertions was seen in abundant cord blood beta clonotypes, whereas memory repertoires showed none.

Losses at the gene ends were 6 bases for V and 4 bases for J; bases not matched to a gene: 5. This CDR3 spans 13 amino acids. One entry per CDR3 protein results from TCRdb running MiXCR on the 5' RACE reads. Here the sample spans 500,000 to 650,000 distinct CDR3 sequences, less than 9% being singletons. This clonotype was seen at least ten times. Its antigen is as yet unknown. These data also featured in a second study, about yellow fever vaccine responses in identical twins.

Sequenced sample: PBMCs. The clonotype was recovered from a woman under 30 in good health. The rearrangement uses TRBV12-3 or TRBV12-4 and TRBJ2-7; TRBD1 agrees at 8 bases. In nucleotides, the CDR3 is TGTGCCAGCAGACCTAACAGGGGGTACGAGCAGTACTTC. Translation gives CASRPNRGYEQYF.